This T cell receptor (beta chain) came from a study of cytomegalovirus exposure and HLA in healthy donors. The study ran its PCR with 60 Vbeta and 13 Jbeta primers. TCRdb keeps only in-frame clones here, not all; method: immunoSEQ multiplex PCR. The sample lists 130,000 or so clones, more than 60% occurring once. Specimen: PBMCs. The TCR was taken from a woman aged 55-70 years in good health and CMV-seronegative.

The DNA of the CDR3 is TGTGCCAGCAATCCCAGCGGGGAAAAATACGAGCAGTACTTC. Protein: CASNPSGEKYEQYF. The V call is TRBV9, the J call TRBJ2-7, with 7 bases lining up with TRBD2. Germline V CDR1 and CDR2: SGDLS, YYNGEE. V shed 6 bases, J shed 4 bases, and the junction held 10 bases outside the gene matches. CDR3 length: 14 residues.